Listed below are T cell receptor beta chains from one sample, sequenced in a study of post-analysis software for immune sequencing data. TCRdb called the PCR reads again in MiXCR, with one record for every CDR3 protein. The repertoire holds about 540,000 distinct CDR3 sequences, with roughly 34% as singletons. The specimen sequenced was blood. These receptors were collected from a girl aged 2 to 17 with multiple sclerosis. CDR3s include the opening cysteine and the closing phenylalanine or tryptophan. The D gene is left open where the match is weak. Only part of the rows carry a size: once, few, many, or a class if the clone is expanded.

TRBV6-2/TRBV6-3	NA	few	TRBJ1-5	15	CASSSQWRGNQPQHF	TGTGCCAGCAGTTCTCAGTGGCGGGGCAATCAGCCCCAGCATTTT
TRBV6-2/TRBV6-3	NA	few	TRBJ2-1	12	CASSDYYNEQFF	TGTGCCAGCAGCGACTACTACAATGAGCAGTTCTTC
TRBV29-1	TRBD1	NA	TRBJ1-1	15	CSVQTGGASTSEAFF	TGCAGCGTTCAAACAGGGGGCGCATCGACCTCTGAAGCTTTCTTT
TRBV9	TRBD2	NA	TRBJ2-5	16	CASTLGRNSGQETQYF	TGTGCCAGCACTCTTGGGAGAAATAGCGGGCAAGAGACCCAGTACTTC
TRBV5-1	TRBD1	NA	TRBJ2-5	15	CASSASRGLEETQYF	TGCGCCAGCAGCGCGTCCAGGGGGTTAGAGGAGACCCAGTACTTC
TRBV6-1	TRBD1	few	TRBJ2-4	14	CASRVRDSKNIQYF	TGTGCCAGCAGGGTTCGGGACAGCAAAAACATTCAGTACTTC
TRBV5-1	NA	few	TRBJ2-3	15	CASSLYEGSTDTQYF	TGCGCCAGCAGCCTGTACGAGGGTTCCACAGATACGCAGTATTTT
TRBV29-1	NA	few	TRBJ1-1	17	CSVDRLRAGVMNTEAFF	TGCAGCGTTGATAGATTGAGAGCAGGGGTCATGAACACTGAAGCTTTCTTT
TRBV12-3/TRBV12-4	TRBD2	few	TRBJ2-3	14	CASRPTSGADTQYF	TGTGCCAGCAGGCCGACTAGCGGGGCAGATACGCAGTATTTT
TRBV10-3	NA	NA	TRBJ2-2	13	CAISESTTGELFF	TGTGCCATCAGTGAGTCCACAACCGGGGAGCTGTTTTTT
TRBV27	NA	NA	TRBJ1-5	13	CASSLNPNQPQHF	TGTGCCAGCAGTTTAAACCCTAATCAGCCCCAGCATTTT
TRBV3-1	NA	NA	TRBJ2-5	12	CASSQEGGSQYF	TGTGCCAGCAGCCAAGAAGGGGGTTCCCAGTACTTC
TRBV3-1	TRBD2	few	TRBJ2-5	17	CASSQVRVAGGQETQYF	TGTGCCAGCAGCCAAGTTAGGGTAGCGGGGGGCCAAGAGACCCAGTACTTC
TRBV20-1	TRBD1	NA	TRBJ2-1	14	CRARPQGAYYEQFF	TGCAGGGCTAGGCCACAGGGGGCTTACTATGAGCAGTTCTTC
TRBV18	NA	few	TRBJ2-3	15	CASSQGQTSTDTQYF	TGTGCCAGCTCACAGGGGCAGACTAGCACAGATACGCAGTATTTT
TRBV3-1	TRBD2	NA	TRBJ2-7	14	CASSPGLAFDEQYF	TGTGCCAGCAGCCCCGGACTAGCGTTCGACGAGCAGTACTTC